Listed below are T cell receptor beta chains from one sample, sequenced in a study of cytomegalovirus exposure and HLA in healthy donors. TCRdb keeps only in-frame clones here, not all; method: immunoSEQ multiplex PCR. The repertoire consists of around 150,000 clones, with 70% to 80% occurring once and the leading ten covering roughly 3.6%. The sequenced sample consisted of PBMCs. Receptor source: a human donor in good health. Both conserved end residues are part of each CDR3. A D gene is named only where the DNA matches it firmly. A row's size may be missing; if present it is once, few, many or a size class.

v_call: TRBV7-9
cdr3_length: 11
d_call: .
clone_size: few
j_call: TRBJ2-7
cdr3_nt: TGTGCCAGCAGCTTAGGAACTGCCAAGCACTTC
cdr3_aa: CASSLGTAKHF

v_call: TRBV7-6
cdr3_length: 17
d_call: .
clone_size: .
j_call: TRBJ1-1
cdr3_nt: TGTGCCAGCAGCCGCTACGGACAGAACCAATTGAACACTGAAGCTTTCTTT
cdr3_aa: CASSRYGQNQLNTEAFF

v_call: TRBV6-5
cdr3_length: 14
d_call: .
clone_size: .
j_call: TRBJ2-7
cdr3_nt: TGTGCCAGCAGTTGGGGCGGCAGATCCTACGAGCAGTACTTC
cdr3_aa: CASSWGGRSYEQYF

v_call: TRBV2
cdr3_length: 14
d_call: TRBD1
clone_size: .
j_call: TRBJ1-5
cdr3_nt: TGTGCCAGCAGTCGGACAGGGGGCGGTCAGCCCCAGCATTTT
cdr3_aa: CASSRTGGGQPQHF

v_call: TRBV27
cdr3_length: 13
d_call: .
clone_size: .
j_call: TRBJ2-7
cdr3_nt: TGTGCCAGCAGTCCATCGACAGACTACGAGCAGTACTTC
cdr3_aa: CASSPSTDYEQYF

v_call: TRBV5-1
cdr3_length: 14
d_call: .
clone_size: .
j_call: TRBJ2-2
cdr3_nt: TGCGCCAGCAGCCCCGGACTAAACACCGGGGAGCTGTTTTTT
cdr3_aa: CASSPGLNTGELFF

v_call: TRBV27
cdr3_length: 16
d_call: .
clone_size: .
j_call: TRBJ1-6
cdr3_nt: TGTGCCAGCAGATCGGGACTCCCCGGCCATAATTCACCCCTCCACTTT
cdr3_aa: CASRSGLPGHNSPLHF

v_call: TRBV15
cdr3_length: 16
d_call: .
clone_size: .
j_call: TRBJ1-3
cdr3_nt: TGTGCCACCAGCAGAGGGGGGACTGACTCTGGAAACACCATATATTTT
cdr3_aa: CATSRGGTDSGNTIYF

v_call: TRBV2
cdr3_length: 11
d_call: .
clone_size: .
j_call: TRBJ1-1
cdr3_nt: TGTGCCAGCAGGTACAGTAGCGGGGCTTTCTTT
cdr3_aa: CASRYSSGAFF

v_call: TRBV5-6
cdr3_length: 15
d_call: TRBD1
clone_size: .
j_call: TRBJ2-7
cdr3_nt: TGTGCCAGCAGCTTGTTCAGGACAGGGTGGTACGAGCAGTACTTC
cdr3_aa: CASSLFRTGWYEQYF

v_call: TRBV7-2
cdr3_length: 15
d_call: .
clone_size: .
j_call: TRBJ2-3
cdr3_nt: TGTGCCAGCAGCCCCCTGCGGCACACCACAGATACGCAGTATTTT
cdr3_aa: CASSPLRHTTDTQYF

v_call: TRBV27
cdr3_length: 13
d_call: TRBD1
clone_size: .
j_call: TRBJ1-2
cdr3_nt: TGTGCCAGCAGAACAGGGGACCCATATGGCTACACCTTC
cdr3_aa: CASRTGDPYGYTF

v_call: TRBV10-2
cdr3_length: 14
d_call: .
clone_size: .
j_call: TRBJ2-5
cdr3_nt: TGCGCCAGCAGTGAGCTCGGGGGCCAAGAGACCCAGTACTTC
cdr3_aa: CASSELGGQETQYF

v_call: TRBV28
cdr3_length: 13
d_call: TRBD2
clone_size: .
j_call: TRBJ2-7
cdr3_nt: TGTGCCATTATGAGCGGGGAGGCCTACGAGCAGTACTTC
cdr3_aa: CAIMSGEAYEQYF

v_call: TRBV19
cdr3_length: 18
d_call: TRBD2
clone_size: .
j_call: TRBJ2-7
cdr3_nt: TGTGCCAGTAGTATCGCATCGCGGGAGGCCGCGGGGGGGGGCGAGCAGTACTTC
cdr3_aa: CASSIASREAAGGGEQYF

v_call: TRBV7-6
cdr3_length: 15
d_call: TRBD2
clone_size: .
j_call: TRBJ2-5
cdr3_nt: TGTGCCAGCAGGCCTAGCGGGGGGGCCGAGGAGACCCAGTACTTC
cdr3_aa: CASRPSGGAEETQYF

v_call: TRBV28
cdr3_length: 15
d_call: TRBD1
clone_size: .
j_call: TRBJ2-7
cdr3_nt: TGTGCCAGCAGTTCCACCGGGACAGGGGTCGGCGAGCAGTACTTC
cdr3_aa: CASSSTGTGVGEQYF

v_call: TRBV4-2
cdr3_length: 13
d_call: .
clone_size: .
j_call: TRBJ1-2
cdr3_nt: TGTGCCAGCACCTCGTCCCGCAGTCATGGCTACACCTTC
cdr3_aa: CASTSSRSHGYTF

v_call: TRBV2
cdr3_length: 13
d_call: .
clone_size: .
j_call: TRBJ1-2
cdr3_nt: TGTGCCAGCAGTGGGACAAATAACTATGGCTACACCTTC
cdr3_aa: CASSGTNNYGYTF

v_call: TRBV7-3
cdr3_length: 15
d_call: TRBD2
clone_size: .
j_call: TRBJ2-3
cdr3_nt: TGTGCCAGCAGCATCCCGGGGGGGGTCACAGATACGCAGTATTTT
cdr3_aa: CASSIPGGVTDTQYF

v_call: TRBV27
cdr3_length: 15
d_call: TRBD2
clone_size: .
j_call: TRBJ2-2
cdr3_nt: TGTGCCAGCAGTCCACATCAGGGAGGGTCCGGGGAGCTGTTTTTT
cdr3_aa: CASSPHQGGSGELFF

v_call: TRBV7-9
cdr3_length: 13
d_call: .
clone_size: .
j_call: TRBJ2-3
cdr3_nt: TGTGCCAGCAGCTCGGAGGTGGCAGATACGCAGTATTTT
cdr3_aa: CASSSEVADTQYF

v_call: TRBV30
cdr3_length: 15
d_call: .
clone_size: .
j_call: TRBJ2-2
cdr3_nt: TGTGCCTGGAGTCTCTCGTTCCACGGGGCCGGGGAGCTGTTTTTT
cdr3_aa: CAWSLSFHGAGELFF

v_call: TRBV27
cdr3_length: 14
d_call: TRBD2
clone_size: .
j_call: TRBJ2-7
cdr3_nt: TGTGCCAGCAGTTCGTCTAGCGGGGCCTACGAGCAGTACTTC
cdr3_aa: CASSSSSGAYEQYF

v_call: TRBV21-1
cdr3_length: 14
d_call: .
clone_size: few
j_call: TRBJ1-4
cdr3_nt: TGTGCCAGCAGCAACAGGGAAACTAATGAAAAACTGTTTTTT
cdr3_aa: CASSNRETNEKLFF

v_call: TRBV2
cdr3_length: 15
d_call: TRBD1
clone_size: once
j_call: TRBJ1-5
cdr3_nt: TGTGCCAGCACCCCGGACAGGGGCAACAATCAGCCCCAGCATTTT
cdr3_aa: CASTPDRGNNQPQHF

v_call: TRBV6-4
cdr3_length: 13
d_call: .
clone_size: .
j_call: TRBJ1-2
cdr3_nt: TGTGCCAGCAGTGGAGGGTCGTCCTATGGCTACCCCTTC
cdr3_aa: CASSGGSSYGYPF

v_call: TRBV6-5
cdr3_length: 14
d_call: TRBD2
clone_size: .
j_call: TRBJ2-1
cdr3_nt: TGTGCCAGCAGTGCGGGGGGCTCCTACAATGAGCAGTTCTTC
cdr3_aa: CASSAGGSYNEQFF

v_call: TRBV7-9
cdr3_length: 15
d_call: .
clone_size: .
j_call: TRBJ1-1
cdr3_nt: TGTGCCAGCAGGCCTCGACAGGCTTGGGGGACTGAAGCTTTCTTT
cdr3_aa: CASRPRQAWGTEAFF

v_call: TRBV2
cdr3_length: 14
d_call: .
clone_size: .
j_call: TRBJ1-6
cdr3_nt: TGTGCCAGCGGGAGAGGCAGTTTTAATTCACCCCTCCACTTT
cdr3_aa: CASGRGSFNSPLHF

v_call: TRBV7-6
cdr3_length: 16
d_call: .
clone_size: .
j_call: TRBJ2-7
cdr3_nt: TGTGCCAGCAGCACGGGAGGCCAGGGGGCTCTGTACGAGCAGTACTTC
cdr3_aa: CASSTGGQGALYEQYF

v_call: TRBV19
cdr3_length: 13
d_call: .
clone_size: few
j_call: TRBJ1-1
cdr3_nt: TGTGCCAGTAGTATAGCGGGGACAACTGAAGCTTTCTTT
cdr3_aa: CASSIAGTTEAFF

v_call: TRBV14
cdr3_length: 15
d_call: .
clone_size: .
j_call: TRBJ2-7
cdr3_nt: TGTGCCAGCAGCCCCACAGGGATTAGCTCCTACGAGCAGTACTTC
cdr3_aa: CASSPTGISSYEQYF

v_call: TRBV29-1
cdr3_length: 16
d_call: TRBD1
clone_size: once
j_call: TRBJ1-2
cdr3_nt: TGCAGCGTTGAAGTTTTGGAAGGGGGCGTAAGATATGGCTACACCTTC
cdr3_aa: CSVEVLEGGVRYGYTF

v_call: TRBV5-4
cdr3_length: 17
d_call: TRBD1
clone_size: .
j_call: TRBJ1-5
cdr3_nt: TGTGCCAGCAGCTTGTCCCCGGGACAGGGGGTCAATCAGCCCCAGCATTTT
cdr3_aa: CASSLSPGQGVNQPQHF

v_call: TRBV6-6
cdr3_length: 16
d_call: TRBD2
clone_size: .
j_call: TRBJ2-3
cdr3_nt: TGTGCCAGCAGTTTAGCGGGAGGCAGAAGCACAGATACGCAGTATTTT
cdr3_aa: CASSLAGGRSTDTQYF

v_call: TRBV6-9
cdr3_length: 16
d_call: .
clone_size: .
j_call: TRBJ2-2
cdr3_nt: TGTGCCAGCAGCCTAGACCTACTGGGGGCTGCCGGGGAGCTGTTTTTT
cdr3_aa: CASSLDLLGAAGELFF

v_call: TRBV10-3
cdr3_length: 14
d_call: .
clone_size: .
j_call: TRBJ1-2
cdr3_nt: TGTGCCATCAGTGAGAAGGACAGATACTATGGCTACACCTTC
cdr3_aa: CAISEKDRYYGYTF

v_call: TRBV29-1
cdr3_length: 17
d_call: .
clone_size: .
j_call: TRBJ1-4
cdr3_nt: TGCAGCGTTTTACCAACAGGGTTTATACGAGATAATGAAAAACTGTTTTTT
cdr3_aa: CSVLPTGFIRDNEKLFF

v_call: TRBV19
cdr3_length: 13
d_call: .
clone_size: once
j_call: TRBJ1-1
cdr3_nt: TGTGCCAGTAGTATGAGGGCGACCCCTGAAGCTTTCTTT
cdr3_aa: CASSMRATPEAFF

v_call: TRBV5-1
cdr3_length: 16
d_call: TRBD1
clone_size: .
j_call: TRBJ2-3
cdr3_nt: TGCGCCAGCAGCTTGACAGGGGGCTTCGGCACAGATACGCAGTATTTT
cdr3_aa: CASSLTGGFGTDTQYF

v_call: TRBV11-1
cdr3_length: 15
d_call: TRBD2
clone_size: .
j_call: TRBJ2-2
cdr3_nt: TGTGCCAGCACCCTCCCTAGCGGGGGGGCCGGGGAGCTGTTTTTT
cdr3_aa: CASTLPSGGAGELFF

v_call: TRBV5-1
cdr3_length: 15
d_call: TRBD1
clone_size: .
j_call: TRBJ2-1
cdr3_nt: TGCGCCAGCAGCTCCCCTGGGACAGGGTCCAATGAGCAGTTCTTC
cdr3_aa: CASSSPGTGSNEQFF

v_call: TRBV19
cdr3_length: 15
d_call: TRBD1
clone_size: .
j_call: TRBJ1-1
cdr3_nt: TGTGCCAGTAGTTTCTTGGACAGGGAGAACACTGAAGCTTTCTTT
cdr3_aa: CASSFLDRENTEAFF

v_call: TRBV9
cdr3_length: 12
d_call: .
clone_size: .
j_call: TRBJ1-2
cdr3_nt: TGTGCCAGCAGCGTAGAGGGAGGGGGCTACACCTTC
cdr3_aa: CASSVEGGGYTF

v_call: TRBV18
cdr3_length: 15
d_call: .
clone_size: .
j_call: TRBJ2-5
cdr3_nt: TGTGCCAGCTCACCCCTTGGGAGCGTTTCGGAGACCCAGTACTTC
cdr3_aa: CASSPLGSVSETQYF

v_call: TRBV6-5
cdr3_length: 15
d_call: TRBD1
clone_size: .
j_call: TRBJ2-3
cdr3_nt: TGTGCCAGCAGTCGACAGGGGGGTTGGACAGATACGCAGTATTTT
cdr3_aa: CASSRQGGWTDTQYF

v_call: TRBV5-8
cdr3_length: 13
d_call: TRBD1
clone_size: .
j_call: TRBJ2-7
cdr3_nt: TGTGCCAGCAGTGGACAGGGGGAACACGAGCAGTACTTC
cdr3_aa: CASSGQGEHEQYF